This entry lists 24 T cell receptor beta chains sequenced from one sample in a study of technical replicates of blood from a few donors. Some clones are missing from TCRdb's copy, which holds only in-frame ones; the method was immunoSEQ multiplex PCR. The sample lists tens of thousands of clones; roughly 94% were seen once. The sequencing sample was made of T cells isolated from PBMCs. Source of these receptors: a human donor in good health.

The chain couples TRBV2 to TRBJ2-5; 9 bases agree with TRBD2. Germline V lookup: CDR1 SNHLY, CDR2 FYNNEI. The CDR3 loop spans 15 amino acids. V lost 7 bases and J lost 5; bases outside the gene matches: 11. Here the CDR3 reads CASINPAGGGETQYF. The DNA for the CDR3 is TGTGCCAGCATCAACCCAGCGGGGGGCGGGGAGACCCAGTACTTC.

The chain recombines TRBV27 with TRBJ2-7; no definite D call. CDR1 and CDR2 from the germline V gene are MNHEY and SMNVEV (reference sequence). CDR3 length: 11 amino acids. With 6 bases removed from V and 1 base from J, the gap between germline ends came to 4 bases. CDR3 amino acids: CASSSSYEQYF. CDR3 nucleotides: TGTGCCAGCAGCTCTTCCTACGAGCAGTACTTC.

J is TRBJ2-7 and V is TRBV7-9, with D tentatively TRBD2 (5 bases). The V gene lost 1 base and the J gene lost 5 bases, with 9 bases spanning the gap. Germline V gives CDR1 SEHNR, CDR2 FQNEAQ (reference sequence). CDR3 length: 13 residues. For the CDR3, the DNA is TGTGCCAGCAGCTTAGGAACGAGGGACGAGCAGTACTTC. Its protein product is CASSLGTRDEQYF.

J is TRBJ1-2 and V is TRBV23-1; TRBD1 matches at 10 bases. TRBV23-1 is treated as an ORF (open reading frame) with a function not yet certain. With 7 bases clipped from V and 9 bases from J, the junction kept 5 bases outside the gene matches. The CDR3 contains 12 residues. CDR3 residues: CASILGQGSYTF. CDR3 nucleotide sequence: TGCGCCAGCATCTTGGGACAGGGGAGCTACACCTTC.

This sequence joins TRBV4-1 and TRBJ2-7; D gene unclear. Trimming removed 1 base from V and 10 bases from J, with 17 bases in between. Per the germline V gene, CDR1 is MGHRA and CDR2 is YSYEKL. CDR3 length equals 14 residues. CDR3 sequence reads: CASSQGTELLGQYF. CDR3 nucleotides: TGCGCCAGCAGCCAAGGAACAGAATTGCTCGGACAGTACTTC.

This sequence joins TRBV19 and TRBJ1-1; a weak D match, TRBD1 (6 bases). CDR3 size: 17 residues. Germline values: CDR1 LNHDA, CDR2 SQIVND (reference sequence). The V end was cut by 5 bases, the J end by 1 base, with 20 bases between. The DNA of the CDR3 is TGTGCCAGTAGTCCAATTGGGGGTGACAGGCGGAACACTGAAGCTTTCTTT. It codes for CASSPIGGDRRNTEAFF.

In its sample, this clone was seen once. The V gene is TRBV7-9, the J gene TRBJ1-4; a possible D gene is TRBD1 (5 bases). CDR1 is SEHNR and CDR2 is FQNEAQ in the germline V gene (reference sequence). The CDR3 sequence is 13 residues long. The germline V and J ends were trimmed by 11 bases and 2 bases, with 12 bases remaining between them. This CDR3 reads CADDGGTNEKLFF. As DNA, the CDR3 is TGTGCCGACGATGGGGGGACTAATGAAAAACTGTTTTTT.

The chain joins TRBV2 to TRBJ1-5; D call uncertain. Germline V gene data show CDR1 as SNHLY and CDR2 as FYNNEI. The CDR3 loop spans 13 amino acids. V dropped 5 bases and J dropped 7 bases, with 12 bases sitting between them. The CDR3 sequence is CASSNENAQPQHF. DNA for the CDR3: TGTGCCAGCAGTAACGAGAATGCCCAGCCCCAGCATTTT.

The V and J genes are TRBV11-3 and TRBJ1-3, with a possible D match to TRBD1 (6 bases). The germline gives CDR1 SGHNT, CDR2 YENEEA. V was trimmed by 5 bases and J by 4 bases, leaving 15 bases between them. This CDR3 is 15 amino acids long. Here the CDR3 DNA reads TGTGCCAGCAGCCCGACAGGCGAGGGAGGAAACACCATATATTTT. Its protein is CASSPTGEGGNTIYF.

This chain uses TRBV9 with TRBJ2-3, with a tentative D call TRBD2 (5 bases). Germline CDR1 is SGDLS and CDR2 is YYNGEE. The CDR3 loop spans 13 amino acids. V lost 3 bases, J lost 4 bases, and 9 bases lay in between. CDR3 nucleotides: TGTGCCAGCAGCGGCGGACTCCCAGATACGCAGTATTTT. Encoded protein: CASSGGLPDTQYF.

The V gene is TRBV2, the J gene TRBJ1-2, with D unresolved. CDR1 is SNHLY and CDR2 is FYNNEI in the germline V gene. Trimming removed 4 bases at V and 6 bases at J, with 9 bases between. This CDR3 is 12 amino acids long. The CDR3 spells CASSVPLDGYTF. DNA for the CDR3: TGTGCCAGCAGTGTCCCCCTCGATGGCTACACCTTC.

The chain joins TRBV25-1 to TRBJ2-1; no reliable D call. V lost 0 bases and J 7 bases, leaving 10 bases between the germline ends. Per the germline V gene, CDR1 is MGHDK and CDR2 is SYGVNS. The CDR3 runs to 14 residues. The CDR3 region has the DNA TGTGCCAGCAGTGAATACGGTCCGAAGAATGAGCAGTTCTTC. Encoded protein: CASSEYGPKNEQFF.

The genes are TRBV9 and TRBJ2-3; D is perhaps TRBD1 (6 bases). The V gene lost 0 bases and the J gene lost 6 bases, with 11 bases spanning the gap. Germline CDR1 is SGDLS and CDR2 is YYNGEE. CDR3 length equals 14 residues. DNA for the CDR3: TGTGCCAGCAGCGTAGTGGACAGCAGGGATACGCAGTATTTT. Translation gives CASSVVDSRDTQYF.

V gene TRBV28 combines with J gene TRBJ2-5, with D maybe TRBD2 (6 bases). Germline CDR1 is MDHEN and CDR2 is SYDVKM. This CDR3 is built from 14 residues. Trimming stripped 3 bases from V and 5 bases from J, with 13 bases between. The CDR3 sequence is CASSLEGRRETQYF. As DNA, the CDR3 is TGTGCCAGCAGTTTGGAGGGGCGGAGGGAGACCCAGTACTTC.

A single count supports this clone. This rearrangement joins TRBV29-1 to TRBJ2-7; 10 nucleotides match TRBD1. Trimming at V came to 6 bases and at J to 2 bases, leaving 7 bases not matched to a gene. Germline lookup yields CDR1 SQVTM and CDR2 ANQGSEA. The CDR3 is 14 residues long. The CDR3 DNA sequence: TGCAGCGTCCACGGACAGGGGGGGACCTACGAGCAGTACTTC. Its translation: CSVHGQGGTYEQYF.

CDR3 sequence: CAWSVWGTNRARTEAFF. The CDR3 region has the DNA TGTGCCTGGAGTGTGTGGGGGACAAACAGGGCCCGGACTGAAGCTTTCTTT. The chain recombines TRBV30 with TRBJ1-1, with D possibly matching TRBD1 (6 bases). Germline CDR1 GTSNPN, CDR2 SVGIG (reference sequence). The ends were cut back, 0 bases at V and 5 bases at J, with 22 bases in the middle. This CDR3 has 17 amino acids.

The J gene is TRBJ1-1, the V gene TRBV1; the D segment call TRBD1 is taken from the table without a DNA check. TRBV1 is a pseudogene. The CDR3 totals 14 residues. In DNA form, the CDR3 reads TGCACCAGCAGCCGGCTCACACCGAACACTGAAGCTTTCTTT. Its protein is CTSSRLTPNTEAFF.

The V and J genes are TRBV19 and TRBJ2-7; D is perhaps TRBD2 (6 bases). Trimming removed 5 bases at V and 4 bases at J, with 9 bases between. The CDR3 sequence is 12 residues long. The V gene's germline CDR1 is LNHDA and CDR2 SQIVND (reference sequence). The chain's CDR3 is CASSPGTYEQYF. CDR3 DNA sequence: TGTGCCAGTAGTCCCGGGACTTACGAGCAGTACTTC.

This clone was seen just once. This sequence joins TRBV19 and TRBJ2-1, with 8 bases identical to TRBD2. V dropped 3 bases and J dropped 4; count of bases not matched to a gene: 5. Germline CDR1 and CDR2: LNHDA and SQIVND (reference sequence). CDR3 length: 15 amino acids. The CDR3 bases are TGTGCCAGTAGTATCTCCGGGGGGGGTTACAATGAGCAGTTCTTC. Translated, it gives CASSISGGGYNEQFF.

This chain joins TRBV6-6 and TRBJ1-5; perhaps TRBD1 as D (6 bases). There are 16 residues in the CDR3. Trimming took 0 bases from V and 2 from J, leaving 11 bases between them. Germline V gene lookup returns CDR1 MNHNY and CDR2 SVGAGI (reference sequence). CDR3 loop: CASSYSKDSGNQPQHF. As DNA, the CDR3 is TGTGCCAGCAGTTACTCGAAGGACAGTGGCAATCAGCCCCAGCATTTT.

The chain couples TRBV11-3 to TRBJ1-2, with TRBD1 matching over 10 bases. Germline CDR1 reads SGHNT; CDR2 reads YENEEA. CDR3 length equals 15 residues. Germline trimming cut 5 bases from V and 7 bases from J; bases unmatched to any gene: 10. The CDR3 bases are TGTGCCAGCAGCCCACGACAGGGGGCGTCCGGTGGCTACACCTTC. Translation: CASSPRQGASGGYTF.

The chain uses TRBV27 and TRBJ1-2, with no clear D. Germline V gene sequence: CDR1 MNHEY, CDR2 SMNVEV (reference sequence). V was cut by 3 bases and J by 0 bases, with 8 bases left in between. The CDR3 loop spans 14 amino acids. Here the CDR3 DNA reads TGTGCCAGCAGTTTCCTAGGTTCTAACTATGGCTACACCTTC. It is translated as CASSFLGSNYGYTF.

The V call is TRBV10-3, the J call TRBJ2-3, with TRBD1 matching 8 bases. J lost 2 bases, V lost 10 bases, and 11 bases had no gene match. This CDR3 spans 15 amino acids. Germline V gene sequence: CDR1 ENHRY, CDR2 SYGVKD. DNA of the CDR3: TGTGCCACTAAGGTACAGGGGGAGCACACAGATACGCAGTATTTT. It encodes CATKVQGEHTDTQYF.

CDR3 sequence: CASFKDREVYEQYF. DNA for the CDR3: TGTGCCAGCTTCAAGGACAGAGAAGTTTACGAGCAGTACTTC. The chain has TRBV2 and TRBJ2-7; a possible D gene is TRBD1 (6 bases). Germline-derived CDR1 and CDR2 are SNHLY and FYNNEI. This CDR3 contains 14 residues. Trimming took off 8 bases at V and 4 bases at J, with 18 bases between the two ends.